The clone carrying this T cell receptor (beta chain) is termed medium-sized. These data originate in a study of sequential checkpoint blockade in melanoma. Study details: After nivolumab or ipilimumab alone, around 24 patients had week-13 rebiopsies.

As to treatment: randomized to nivolumab then ipilimumab (arm A) or the reverse (arm B). Assay used: immunoSEQ multiplex PCR; TCRdb lists only in-frame clones, some missing. This repertoire shows approximately 3,000 clones, around 16% found once; its top ten account for more than 14%. Per the germline V gene, CDR1 is SGDLS and CDR2 is YYNGEE. CDR3 size: 17 residues. Trimming left V 1 base short and J 1 base short, with 16 bases between. Here the sequenced sample was tumor tissue (inferred from file names), taken from a patient given nivolumab and ipilimumab in sequence. The sequence derives from a human donor with melanoma. The rearrangement links TRBV9 to TRBJ2-3; TRBD1 is a possible D gene (6 bases). CDR3 bases: TGTGCCAGCAGCGTATCCCACAGGGTTGGGGGCACAGATACGCAGTATTTT. Residues: CASSVSHRVGGTDTQYF.